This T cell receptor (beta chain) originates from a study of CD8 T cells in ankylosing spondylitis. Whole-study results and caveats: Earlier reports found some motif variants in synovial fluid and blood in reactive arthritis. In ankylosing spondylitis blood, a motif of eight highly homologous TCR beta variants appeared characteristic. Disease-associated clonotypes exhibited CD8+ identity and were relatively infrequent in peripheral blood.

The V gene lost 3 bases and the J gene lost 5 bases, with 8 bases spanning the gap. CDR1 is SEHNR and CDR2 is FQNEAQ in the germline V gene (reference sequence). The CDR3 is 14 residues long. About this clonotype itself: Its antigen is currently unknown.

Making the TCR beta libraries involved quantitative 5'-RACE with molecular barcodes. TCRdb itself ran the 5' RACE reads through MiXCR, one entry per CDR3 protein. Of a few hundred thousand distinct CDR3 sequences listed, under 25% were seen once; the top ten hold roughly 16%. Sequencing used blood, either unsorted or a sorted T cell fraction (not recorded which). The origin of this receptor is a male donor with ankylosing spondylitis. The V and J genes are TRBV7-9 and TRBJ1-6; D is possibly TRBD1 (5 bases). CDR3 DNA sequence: TGTGCCAGCAGCTTGGACATCGATAATTCACCCCTCCACTTT. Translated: CASSLDIDNSPLHF.